The 18 T cell receptor beta chains below come from one sample, sequenced in a study of cytomegalovirus exposure and HLA in healthy donors (dated by TCRdb to the late 2010s). Receptors were amplified or captured by the immunoSEQ multiplex PCR assay. A mixture of 60 forward primers for TCR Vbeta segments and 13 reverse primers for TCR Jbeta segments was used in the multiplex PCR. TCRdb mirrors the immuneACCESS table, restricted to in-frame sequences. Some clones are absent from its copies; in checked studies, under half trace to an unresolved V gene, and the reason for the others is unknown. This sample comprises more than 200,000 clones, around 79% of them detected only once. In total, the top ten clones hold roughly 2% of the sample. The material sequenced was PBMCs. These receptors were collected from a man aged 18 to 29 in good health and CMV-seronegative.

The chain is built from TRBV7-9 and TRBJ2-7; D unclear. Trimming stripped 0 bases from V and 0 bases from J, with 9 bases between. In germline, CDR1 is SEHNR, CDR2 FQNEAQ (reference sequence). The CDR3 loop spans 15 amino acids. The CDR3, as DNA: TGTGCCAGCAGCTTAGCGGGTGCGGTCTCCTACGAGCAGTACTTC. It encodes CASSLAGAVSYEQYF. Drawing the rest from reference TRBV7-9 and TRBJ2-7, the complete variable domain is DTGVSQNPRHKITKRGQNVTFRCDPISEHNRLYWYRQTLGQGPEFLTYFQNEAQLEKSRLLSDRFSAERPKGSFSTLEIQRTEQGDSAMYLCASSLAGAVSYEQYFGPGTRLTVT.

The chain joins TRBV5-1 to TRBJ2-1, with D unresolved. This CDR3 comprises 13 residues. Between the trimmed V and J ends, which lost 2 bases and 10 bases, there was a span of 13 bases. The V gene's germline CDR1 is SGHRS and CDR2 YFSETQ. The CDR3, as DNA: TGCGCCAGCAGCTTTAACACCGAGAGGGAGCAGTTCTTC. Amino acid sequence: CASSFNTEREQFF.

The gene calls are TRBV5-6 and TRBJ1-3; D perhaps matches TRBD1 (5 bases). Germline values: CDR1 SGHDT, CDR2 YYEEEE. There are 16 residues in the CDR3. The V and J ends lost 3 bases and 5 bases respectively, with 18 bases between them. The CDR3 DNA reads as TGTGCCAGCAGCTCCGGGCTGGGGGGGACGAGAAACACCATATATTTT. This sequence encodes CASSSGLGGTRNTIYF.

The chain employs TRBV18 and TRBJ2-7; D possibly corresponds to TRBD1 (5 bases). V was trimmed by 0 bases and J by 2 bases, leaving 11 bases between them. Germline CDR1 KGHSH, CDR2 LQKENI. CDR3 length: 15 amino acids. CDR3 residues: CASSPPGIQAYEQYF. The CDR3 DNA follows: TGTGCCAGCTCACCACCGGGGATACAGGCCTACGAGCAGTACTTC.

This chain connects TRBV28 to TRBJ1-2; D is unresolved. V was cut by 6 bases and J by 7 bases, with 18 bases left in between. Germline V gene data show CDR1 as MDHEN and CDR2 as SYDVKM. This CDR3 is 14 amino acids long. The CDR3 here is CASSLDRPEAGYTF. The CDR3 nucleotides are TGTGCCAGCAGCCTCGACCGGCCTGAGGCTGGCTACACCTTC.

With respect to this clone: In the same sample, other DNA sequences code for this CDR3. This chain uses TRBV30 with TRBJ2-6; the D is unclear. This CDR3 contains 13 residues. The germline V gene has CDR1 GTSNPN and CDR2 SVGIG (reference sequence). V gave up 3 bases and J gave up 0 bases, with 3 bases separating them. CDR3 nucleotide sequence: TGTGCCTGGAGCAGCTCTGGGGCCAACGTCCTGACTTTC. Translated, it gives CAWSSSGANVLTF.

The chain recombines TRBV6-1 with TRBJ1-2, with D unclear. The V end lost 3 bases, the J end lost 5 bases, and 7 bases lay between the germline ends. There are 12 residues in the CDR3. Germline values: CDR1 MNHNS, CDR2 SASEGT. Here the CDR3 DNA reads TGTGCCAGCAGTGAGGCGGGATATGGCTACACCTTC. Translating it yields CASSEAGYGYTF.

The gene calls are TRBV28 and TRBJ1-2, with D maybe TRBD1 (6 bases). The CDR3 length is 12 residues. Germline V lookup: CDR1 MDHEN, CDR2 SYDVKM. V shed 5 bases and J shed 5 bases, with 9 bases lying between them. The CDR3 sequence is CASSPDRYGYTF. In DNA form, the CDR3 reads TGTGCCAGCAGTCCGGACAGATATGGCTACACCTTC.

As concerns this clone: Its ends do not fully match the called genes, so a read error is possible. This chain links TRBV7-7 with TRBJ1-5; the match to TRBD1 covers 10 bases. The germline gives CDR1 SSHAT, CDR2 FNYEAQ (reference sequence). This CDR3 comprises 17 residues. In nucleotides, the CDR3 is TGTGCTAGCAGCTCCCGCCGGGACAGGGGAGTTTATCAGCCCCAGCATTTT. Amino acid sequence: CASSSRRDRGVYQPQHF.

The CDR3 DNA reads as TGTGCCAGCAGTTCCACCTACGAGCAGTACTTC. Translated: CASSSTYEQYF. The chain combines TRBV28 with TRBJ2-7; D is unclear. CDR1 and CDR2 from the germline V gene are MDHEN and SYDVKM. The ends were cut back, 4 bases at V and 2 bases at J, with 3 bases in the middle. The CDR3 is 11 residues long.

J is TRBJ1-6 and V is TRBV27; TRBD1 matches at 8 bases. Germline V gene lookup returns CDR1 MNHEY and CDR2 SMNVEV (reference sequence). The CDR3 spans 16 residues. Trimming removed 0 bases from V and 10 bases from J; junction bases left unmatched: 8. CDR3 loop: CASSLSRTGSRSPLHF. DNA for the CDR3: TGTGCCAGCAGTTTATCCAGGACAGGGAGTCGGTCACCCCTCCACTTT.

The chain recombines TRBV19 with TRBJ2-3; tentatively, D is TRBD1 (6 bases). This CDR3 region has 15 residues. Germline CDR1 reads LNHDA; CDR2 reads SQIVND (reference sequence). The germline V and J ends were trimmed by 5 bases and 2 bases, with 14 bases remaining between them. The CDR3 nucleotides are TGTGCCAGTAGTCGCATTCAGGGGAACACAGATACGCAGTATTTT. Translated: CASSRIQGNTDTQYF.

The CDR3 nucleotides are TGTGCCAGTAGTATAGGTCTAAACAGGAGAAATCAGCCCCAGCATTTT. Translated, it gives CASSIGLNRRNQPQHF. The chain has TRBV19 and TRBJ1-5; perhaps TRBD1 as D (5 bases). The germline V gene has CDR1 LNHDA and CDR2 SQIVND (reference sequence). The CDR3 covers 16 residues. Trimming pared 1 base from V and 4 bases from J, leaving 14 bases between.

The J gene is TRBJ2-7, the V gene TRBV7-2, with 8 positions matching TRBD2. V gave up 6 bases and J gave up 3 bases; unmatched junction bases: 10. The germline V gene has CDR1 SGHTA and CDR2 FQGNSA. The CDR3 has 15 amino acids. This chain's CDR3 is CASRFTSGTFYEQYF. The CDR3 DNA follows: TGTGCCAGCAGATTTACTAGCGGTACCTTCTACGAGCAGTACTTC.

This chain connects TRBV18 to TRBJ1-2, with a tentative D call TRBD1 (5 bases). The CDR3 totals 12 residues. Germline CDR1 KGHSH, CDR2 LQKENI. Trimming took 3 bases from V and 5 from J, leaving 7 bases between them. The CDR3 DNA reads TGTGCCAGCTCACCGACAGATTATGGCTACACCTTC. Its protein is CASSPTDYGYTF.

The chain couples TRBV5-6 to TRBJ2-3; D ambiguous. Looked up from germline, CDR1 is SGHDT and CDR2 is YYEEEE. CDR3 size: 12 residues. V dropped 0 bases and J dropped 10 bases, with 9 bases sitting between them. The CDR3 spells CASSLGLVAQYF. In nucleotides, the CDR3 is TGTGCCAGCAGCTTGGGTCTAGTGGCGCAGTATTTT.

V usage is TRBV7-2 and J usage is TRBJ2-1, with D possibly TRBD2 on 5 matching bases. CDR1 and CDR2 from the germline V gene are SGHTA and FQGNSA. The CDR3 length is 16 residues. V was cut by 5 bases and J by 4 bases, with 18 bases left in between. CDR3 protein: CASSQVGGRSYNEQFF. CDR3 nucleotides: TGTGCCAGCAGCCAAGTAGGCGGGCGGTCATACAATGAGCAGTTCTTC.

The chain joins TRBV5-5 to TRBJ1-3; D is undetermined. The V and J ends lost 2 bases and 4 bases respectively, with 10 bases between them. Germline V gene sequence: CDR1 SGHKS, CDR2 YYEKEE (reference sequence). CDR3 length: 14 residues. The chain's CDR3 is CASSFGGLGNTIYF. The CDR3 DNA sequence: TGTGCCAGCAGCTTTGGAGGGCTCGGAAACACCATATATTTT.